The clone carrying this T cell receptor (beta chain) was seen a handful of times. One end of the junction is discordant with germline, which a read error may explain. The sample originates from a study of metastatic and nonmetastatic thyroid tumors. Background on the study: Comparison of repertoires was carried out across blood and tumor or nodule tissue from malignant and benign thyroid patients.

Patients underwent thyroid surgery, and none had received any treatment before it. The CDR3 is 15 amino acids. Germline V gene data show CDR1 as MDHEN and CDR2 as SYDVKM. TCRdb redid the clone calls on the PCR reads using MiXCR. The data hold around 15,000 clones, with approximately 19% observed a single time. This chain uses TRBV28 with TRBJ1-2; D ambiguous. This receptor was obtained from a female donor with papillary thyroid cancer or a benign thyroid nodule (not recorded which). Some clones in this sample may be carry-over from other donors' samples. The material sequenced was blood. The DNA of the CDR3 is TGTGCCACCTTTACCGAACGACTTACTAACTATGGGTACACCTTC. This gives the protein CATFTERLTNYGYTF.